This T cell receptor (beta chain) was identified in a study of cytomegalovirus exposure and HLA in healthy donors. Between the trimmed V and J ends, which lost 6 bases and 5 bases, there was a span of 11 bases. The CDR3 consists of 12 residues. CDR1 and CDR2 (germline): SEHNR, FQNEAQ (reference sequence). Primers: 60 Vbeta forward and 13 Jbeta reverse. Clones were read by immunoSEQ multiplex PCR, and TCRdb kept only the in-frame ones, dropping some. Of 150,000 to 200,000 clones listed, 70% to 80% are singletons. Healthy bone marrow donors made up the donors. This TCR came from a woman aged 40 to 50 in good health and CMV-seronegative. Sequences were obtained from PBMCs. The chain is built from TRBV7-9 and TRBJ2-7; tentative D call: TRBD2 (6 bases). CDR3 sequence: CASSLGTDEQYF. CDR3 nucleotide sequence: TGTGCCAGCAGTCTCGGGACTGACGAGCAGTACTTC.